The 9 T cell receptor beta chains in this list originate from one sample, sequenced in a study of Ad26.COV2.S vaccination and SARS-CoV-2 variants. Treatment in this sample: some 20 received Ad26.COV2.S at low or high dose, single or two shots; roughly 5 received placebo; per-sample allocation not given. All samples were drawn on day 63, counting from the first vaccine or placebo injection. The table came from immunoSEQ multiplex PCR; TCRdb's copy has only in-frame clones and leaves some out. The sample lists 350,000 to 500,000 clones; about nine tenths were seen once. Sequenced material: peripheral blood, taken in a trial of Ad26.COV2.S vaccine versus placebo. These receptors all come from a person aged 18-65 years who received the Ad26.COV2.S COVID-19 vaccine or a placebo.

The J gene is TRBJ1-2, the V gene TRBV30, with 10 bases fitting TRBD1. The CDR3 length is 15 residues. Germline CDR1 GTSNPN, CDR2 SVGIG (reference sequence). With 3 bases clipped from V and 3 bases from J, the junction kept 7 bases outside the gene matches. CDR3 in amino acids: CAWSFGTGEDYGYTF. The CDR3 bases are TGTGCCTGGAGCTTTGGGACAGGGGAGGACTATGGCTACACCTTC.

This clone showed up just once. This chain uses TRBV27 with TRBJ2-5; D assignment may be TRBD1 or TRBD2 (7 bases each). Trimming removed 6 bases at V and 3 bases at J, with 14 bases between. The CDR3 extends over 14 amino acids. Germline CDR1 and CDR2: MNHEY and SMNVEV (reference sequence). The CDR3 coding sequence is TGTGCCAGCAGGACAGGGAGGGGGAAAGAGACCCAGTACTTC. It is translated as CASRTGRGKETQYF.

V usage is TRBV27 and J usage is TRBJ2-1; no firm D call. The germline V and J ends were trimmed by 6 bases and 1 base, with 7 bases remaining between them. This CDR3 region has 13 residues. Germline-derived CDR1 and CDR2 are MNHEY and SMNVEV (reference sequence). The CDR3, as DNA: TGTGCCAGCAGAGCTAGGTCCTACAATGAGCAGTTCTTC. Translating gives CASRARSYNEQFF.

The chain recombines TRBV12-3 or TRBV12-4 with TRBJ1-1; D unresolved. The ends were cut back, 6 bases at V and 2 bases at J, with 7 bases in the middle. The CDR3 extends over 12 amino acids. CDR3 in DNA: TGTGCCAGCAGCTATGTCAACACTGAAGCTTTCTTT. Its translation: CASSYVNTEAFF.

The chain employs TRBV7-8 and TRBJ2-5, with D tentatively TRBD1 (6 bases). The CDR3 covers 15 residues. CDR1 SGHVS and CDR2 FQNEAQ come from the germline V gene. Trimming cost V 5 bases and J 2 bases, with 15 bases left between them. CDR3 sequence (DNA): TGTGCCAGCAGCCTCCGACAGGCCTATCAAGAGACCCAGTACTTC. Its translation: CASSLRQAYQETQYF.

The chain is built from TRBV7-9 and TRBJ2-5; D may be TRBD2 (7 bases). There are 15 residues in the CDR3. V lost 0 bases and J 9 bases, leaving 17 bases between the germline ends. CDR1 is SEHNR and CDR2 is FQNEAQ in the germline V gene (reference sequence). As DNA, the CDR3 is TGTGCCAGCAGCTTAGCCAAGGGGGGGCTAGGGGCCCAGTACTTC. Its translation: CASSLAKGGLGAQYF.

The chain employs TRBV28 and TRBJ1-4; D is perhaps TRBD1 (6 bases). The CDR3 consists of 13 residues. The V and J ends lost 10 bases and 3 bases respectively, with 12 bases between them. Germline values: CDR1 MDHEN, CDR2 SYDVKM. CDR3 amino acids: CATEGQSNEKLFF. Here the CDR3 DNA reads TGTGCCACCGAAGGACAGTCTAATGAAAAACTGTTTTTT.

This chain joins TRBV5-5 and TRBJ2-2, with no clear D. The CDR3 covers 16 residues. Trimming removed 0 bases from V and 1 base from J, with 10 bases in between. The germline gives CDR1 SGHKS, CDR2 YYEKEE (reference sequence). The CDR3 protein is CASSLGPALNTGELFF. As DNA, the CDR3 is TGTGCCAGCAGCTTGGGGCCCGCTTTGAACACCGGGGAGCTGTTTTTT.

The chain combines TRBV15 with TRBJ1-2; no clear D. The CDR3 extends over 14 amino acids. V was trimmed by 0 bases and J by 7 bases, leaving 12 bases between them. Per the germline V gene, CDR1 is LNHNV and CDR2 is YYDKDF (reference sequence). The CDR3 is CATSRDYNSPGYTF. The CDR3 DNA sequence: TGTGCCACCAGCAGAGATTACAATTCGCCTGGCTACACCTTC. The whole variable domain, remainder taken from reference TRBV15 and TRBJ1-2, is DAMVIQNPRYQVTQFGKPVTLSCSQTLNHNVMYWYQQKSSQAPKLLFHYYDKDFNNEADTPDNFQSRRPNTSFCFLDIRSPGLGDTAMYLCATSRDYNSPGYTFGSGTRLTVV.